This T cell receptor beta chain was retrieved from a study of blood T cell repertoires in COVID-19. Across the study: COVID-19 samples, acute and convalescent, were from the United States, Italy and Spain. The analysed material was cDNA or gDNA that came from T cells, B-cell-depleted T cells, or PBMCs.

As to this clone: The limits of the CDR3 on the DNA are not certain, so only TCRdb's listed CDR3 is given.

Study processing details: Amplified reference gene primers provided the basis for estimating nucleated cell counts. Sequenced by immunoSEQ multiplex PCR; TCRdb stores in-frame clones only, minus some. V and J calls plus clone size are reproduced from that table; the DNA served to infer D and trimming. The sample contains about 200,000 clones, approximately 86% of which appear only once. The CDR3 comprises 15 residues, both ends counted. The TCR was taken from a man in his sixties with acute or convalescent COVID-19. V is TRBV21-1 and J is TRBJ2-3; TRBD2, the table's D call, was not compared with the DNA. TRBV21-1 is termed a pseudogene. What was sequenced was peripheral blood. This chain's CDR3 is CASSKVGGGTDTQYF.